This TCR beta chain was sequenced during a study of T-cell memory formation after mild COVID-19. J lost 5 bases, V lost 1 base, and 4 bases had no gene match. The CDR3 consists of 17 residues. CDR1 and CDR2 (germline): SGHRS, YFSETQ. Study-wide points: What remained unconfirmed was the SARS-CoV-2 specificity of second-wave clones peaking on day 37. Some responding clones appeared in pre-infection memory, suggesting cross-reactive memory joined. Among contracting clones, CD4+ were mainly CM/EM and CD8+ enriched in EMRA.

The authors produced TCR alpha and TCR beta cDNA libraries with sample barcodes and UMIs by 5'RACE using constant-segment primers. One entry per CDR3 protein, called by TCRdb with MiXCR from the 5' RACE reads. The data show some 320,000 distinct CDR3 sequences, with around a sixth seen just once and 20% to 25% held by the top ten. In its sample, this clonotype was seen many times. The target antigen is unknown. This receptor was identified in a man aged 18 to 29 who had mild COVID-19 (a few samples of this study predate the infection). Cell type and time point are not known. This chain uses TRBV5-1 with TRBJ2-1, with 15 nucleotides matching TRBD2. The sequencing input was PBMCs or a T cell subset sorted from them (not recorded which). In DNA, the CDR3 is TGCGCCAGCAGCTTGACAGGGACTAGCGGGGGGCACAATGAGCAGTTCTTC. As protein: CASSLTGTSGGHNEQFF. The variable domain in full, with the rest retrieved from reference TRBV5-1 and TRBJ2-1, is KAGVTQTPRYLIKTRGQQVTLSCSPISGHRSVSWYQQTPGQGLQFLFEYFSETQRNKGNFPGRFSGRQFSNSRSEMNVSTLELGDSALYLCASSLTGTSGGHNEQFFGPGTRLTVL.